A selection of T cell receptor beta chains follows, all from one sample in a study of naive and memory T cell subsets. TCRdb analysed the UMI-ligation and nested PCR reads with MiXCR anew, one entry per CDR3 protein. The sample yields over 100,000 distinct CDR3 sequences, 36% seen once. Source material: central memory CD4+ T cells from blood. The origin of the receptors is a human donor in good health. Both conserved end residues are part of each CDR3. A D gene is named only where the DNA matches it firmly. Only part of the rows carry a size: once, few, many, or a class if the clone is expanded.

>TRBJ1-3|few|.|TRBV28
CASIRTAGNTIYF
TGTGCCAGCATTAGGACGGCTGGAAACACCATATATTTT
>TRBJ2-1|few|.|TRBV7-2
CASSLAILQNEQFF
TGTGCCAGCAGCTTAGCGATACTACAGAATGAGCAGTTCTTC
>TRBJ2-4|.|.|TRBV20-1
CSARIIAGLAKNIQYF
TGCAGTGCCAGAATTATTGCGGGATTAGCCAAAAACATTCAGTACTTC
>TRBJ2-2|.|TRBD1|TRBV20-1
CSARGTGGFTGELFF
TGCAGTGCTAGGGGGACAGGGGGCTTCACCGGGGAGCTGTTTTTT
>TRBJ2-4|.|TRBD2|TRBV29-1
CSVVSGGRPNIQYF
TGCAGCGTTGTGAGTGGCGGGAGACCCAACATTCAGTACTTC
>TRBJ2-3|.|.|TRBV11-2
CASSLNGRDTDTQYF
TGTGCCAGCAGCTTAAACGGACGGGACACAGATACGCAGTATTTT
>TRBJ2-2|few|TRBD2|TRBV6-2/TRBV6-3
CASGTSGRVPNTGELFF
TGTGCCAGCGGGACTAGCGGGAGGGTCCCGAACACCGGGGAGCTGTTTTTT
>TRBJ2-7|few|TRBD1|TRBV6-1
CASRDRRKYEQYF
TGTGCCAGCAGGGACAGGCGGAAATACGAGCAGTACTTC
>TRBJ2-1|.|TRBD2|TRBV7-9
CASSPGTSGGDEQFF
TGTGCCAGCAGTCCTGGGACTAGCGGGGGGGATGAGCAGTTCTTC
>TRBJ1-3|.|.|TRBV11-2
CASSSPAISGNTIYF
TGTGCCAGCAGTTCGCCGGCGATCTCTGGAAACACCATATATTTT
>TRBJ1-6|few|.|TRBV6-5
CASSRTSGNNSPLHF
TGTGCCAGCAGCCGGACATCCGGGAATAATTCACCCCTCCACTTT
>TRBJ2-1|.|.|TRBV11-3
CASSLFGGENEQFF
TGTGCCAGCAGCTTATTCGGAGGGGAGAATGAGCAGTTCTTC
>TRBJ1-5|few|TRBD1|TRBV15
CATSREGQGANQPQHF
TGTGCCACCAGCAGAGAGGGCCAGGGGGCGAATCAGCCCCAGCATTTT
>TRBJ1-1|once|TRBD1|TRBV20-1
CSARGSHRQGGTEAFF
TGCAGTGCTAGAGGGTCGCATCGACAGGGAGGGACTGAAGCTTTCTTT
>TRBJ2-5|once|.|TRBV7-9
CASSLAGEWAQYF
TGTGCCAGCAGCTTAGCAGGGGAGTGGGCCCAGTACTTC
>TRBJ2-1|few|.|TRBV6-1
CASRWDEQFF
TGTGCCAGCAGGTGGGATGAGCAGTTCTTC